This is a list of T cell receptor beta chains from one sample in a study of blood T cell repertoires in COVID-19. The protocol was immunoSEQ multiplex PCR, while the TCRdb copy is restricted to in-frame clones and leaves out a portion. Of 250,000 or so clones listed, 75% to 85% are singletons. The specimen was peripheral blood. These receptors were obtained from a human donor in a cohort sampled during active COVID-19. The CDR3 runs from the conserved cysteine through the conserved F or W. Fields, in order: D gene, J gene, clone size, V gene, CDR3 DNA, CDR3 protein. A D gene is named only where the DNA matches it firmly. Part of the rows lack a size; the others show once, few, many or a class for expanded clones.

D: TRBD2
J: TRBJ2-2
size: once
V: TRBV5-6
DNA: TGTGCCAGCAGCAGCGGGGGATCCGGGGAGCTGTTTTTT
CDR3: CASSSGGSGELFF

D: TRBD1
J: TRBJ1-4
size: .
V: TRBV6-2/TRBV6-3
DNA: TGTGCCAGCAGTTACTCGACAGGGGGGAAGACTAATGAAAAACTGTTTTTT
CDR3: CASSYSTGGKTNEKLFF

D: TRBD1
J: TRBJ1-1
size: .
V: TRBV6-6
DNA: TGTGCCAGCACCCCGACAGGGTCAAGTGGCACTGAAGCTTTCTTT
CDR3: CASTPTGSSGTEAFF

D: .
J: TRBJ1-3
size: few
V: TRBV18
DNA: TGTGCCAGCTCCTTAAAACAGGGCTCTGGAAACACCATATATTTT
CDR3: CASSLKQGSGNTIYF

D: .
J: TRBJ2-7
size: once
V: TRBV19
DNA: TGTGCCAGCGACGCAGGTGGGTTCAGGAACGAGCAGTACTTC
CDR3: CASDAGGFRNEQYF

D: TRBD1
J: TRBJ1-1
size: .
V: TRBV9
DNA: TGTGCCAGCAGCGGGGGACAGGATAACACTGAAGCTTTCTTT
CDR3: CASSGGQDNTEAFF

D: .
J: TRBJ2-2
size: .
V: TRBV5-1
DNA: TGCGCCAGCAGCAAGGACAGTACGACCGGGGAGCTGTTTTTT
CDR3: CASSKDSTTGELFF

D: TRBD2
J: TRBJ2-7
size: many
V: TRBV5-4
DNA: TGTGCCAGCAGCCGGGAGGGGGGAGCGTCCTACGAGCAGTACTTC
CDR3: CASSREGGASYEQYF

D: TRBD2
J: TRBJ2-2
size: .
V: TRBV5-4
DNA: TGTGCCAGCAGCCGACTAGCGGGTGGGAACACCGGGGAGCTGTTTTTT
CDR3: CASSRLAGGNTGELFF

D: .
J: TRBJ1-5
size: .
V: TRBV3-1/TRBV3-2
DNA: TGTGCCAGCAGCCAAGATGCAGGGGGCAATCAGCCCCAGCATTTT
CDR3: CASSQDAGGNQPQHF

D: .
J: TRBJ1-2
size: .
V: TRBV18
DNA: TGTGCCAGCTCACCAGAGGCCTATGGCTACACCTTC
CDR3: CASSPEAYGYTF

D: .
J: TRBJ2-3
size: .
V: TRBV5-4
DNA: TGTGCCAGCGGGTCGGGAGTAAATACGCAGTATTTT
CDR3: CASGSGVNTQYF

D: TRBD1
J: TRBJ2-5
size: .
V: TRBV4-1
DNA: TGCGCCAGCAGCCAAGGGGGGACAGGCCGTCAAGAGACCCAGTACTTC
CDR3: CASSQGGTGRQETQYF

D: .
J: TRBJ2-3
size: .
V: TRBV10-1
DNA: TGCGCCAGCAGTGAGACAGACACAGATACGCAGTATTTT
CDR3: CASSETDTDTQYF

D: TRBD1
J: TRBJ2-1
size: .
V: TRBV9
DNA: TGTGCCAGCAGCGTGGGGACAGGGGGCGGCGATGAGCAGTTCTTC
CDR3: CASSVGTGGGDEQFF

D: .
J: TRBJ1-2
size: few
V: TRBV6-1
DNA: TGTGCCAGCAGTGAAACAGGAAGTTTGAGCTATGGCTACACCTTC
CDR3: CASSETGSLSYGYTF

D: .
J: TRBJ2-3
size: .
V: TRBV4-2
DNA: TGTGCCAGCAGCCGAAATAGCGGTTCCCACAGCACAGATACGCAGTATTTT
CDR3: CASSRNSGSHSTDTQYF

D: .
J: TRBJ2-1
size: .
V: TRBV9
DNA: TGTGCCAGCAGCGTACGGACTATTGGGGATGAGCAGTTCTTC
CDR3: CASSVRTIGDEQFF

D: TRBD1
J: TRBJ2-7
size: once
V: TRBV28
DNA: TGTGCCAGCAGCTCAGCCGGGACAGCCTCCTACGAGCAGTACTTC
CDR3: CASSSAGTASYEQYF

D: TRBD1
J: TRBJ1-1
size: once
V: TRBV25-1
DNA: TGTGCCAGCATGGGGGACAGGGGAGCTGAAGCTTTCTTT
CDR3: CASMGDRGAEAFF

D: TRBD1
J: TRBJ2-1
size: .
V: TRBV28
DNA: TGTGCCAGCAGTCCACCGGGACAGGGGAGGTATGAGCAGTTCTTC
CDR3: CASSPPGQGRYEQFF

D: TRBD1
J: TRBJ2-1
size: .
V: TRBV7-9
DNA: TGTGCCAGCAGCCAACAGACAGGGGCAGTAGCCTACAATGAGCAGTTCTTC
CDR3: CASSQQTGAVAYNEQFF

D: TRBD1
J: TRBJ2-2
size: .
V: TRBV11-2
DNA: TGTGCCAGCAGCGATCAGGGGGCCGGGGAGCTGTTTTTT
CDR3: CASSDQGAGELFF

D: TRBD1
J: TRBJ2-5
size: few
V: TRBV7-9
DNA: TGTGCCAGCAGCCCCCAGGGACAGGGTTTTCGAGAGACCCAGTACTTC
CDR3: CASSPQGQGFRETQYF

D: TRBD2
J: TRBJ2-7
size: .
V: TRBV6-5
DNA: TGTGCCAGCAGTTACACCGGGACTAGCGGGGACGAGCAGTACTTC
CDR3: CASSYTGTSGDEQYF

D: .
J: TRBJ2-5
size: once
V: TRBV10-2
DNA: TGCGCCAGCAGTGGGTCCTCTGAGGGGACCCAGTACTTC
CDR3: CASSGSSEGTQYF

D: .
J: TRBJ2-7
size: .
V: TRBV28
DNA: TGTGCCAGCAGTTTTTCACTCGCCGAGCAGTACTTC
CDR3: CASSFSLAEQYF

D: TRBD1
J: TRBJ1-2
size: once
V: TRBV4-1
DNA: TGCGCCAGCAGAAATCCCCGCAGGGGGCTACGGTATGGCTACACCTTC
CDR3: CASRNPRRGLRYGYTF

D: .
J: TRBJ1-3
size: .
V: TRBV9
DNA: TGTGCCAGCACCACCAGCGGAGGCATTTCTGGAAACACCATATATTTT
CDR3: CASTTSGGISGNTIYF

D: .
J: TRBJ1-2
size: .
V: TRBV10-2
DNA: TGCGCCAGCACCGGGGACTATGGCTACACCTTC
CDR3: CASTGDYGYTF

D: .
J: TRBJ1-5
size: few
V: TRBV6-5
DNA: TGTGCCAGCAGTCCCTCCCGGGGGAGCAATCAGCCCCAGCATTTT
CDR3: CASSPSRGSNQPQHF

D: .
J: TRBJ2-2
size: .
V: TRBV18
DNA: TGTGCCAGCTCACCTCCAAACAGGGTCCCCGGGGAGCTGTTTTTT
CDR3: CASSPPNRVPGELFF

D: TRBD2
J: TRBJ2-7
size: .
V: TRBV19
DNA: TGTGCCAGTTCCCGCCAATCTAGCGGGGAAAGCTCCTACGAGCAGTACTTC
CDR3: CASSRQSSGESSYEQYF

D: TRBD2
J: TRBJ2-2
size: few
V: TRBV7-6
DNA: TGTGCCAGCAGCTTAGGGCGGAAGGCCGGGACTAGCGGGAGCCCCGGGGAGCTGTTTTTT
CDR3: CASSLGRKAGTSGSPGELFF

D: .
J: TRBJ1-6
size: .
V: TRBV13
DNA: TGTGCCAGCAGCTACCGGGGGACCGGGGATTCACCCCTCCACTTT
CDR3: CASSYRGTGDSPLHF